Detailed here is one T cell receptor (beta chain). Unmatched junction bases numbered 5, after V lost 4 bases and J lost 3 bases. CDR3 length: 15 residues. RNA was extracted with the RNeasy kit, and a quantity of about 0.45 to 1 ug was reverse transcribed using random hexamers. immunoSEQ multiplex PCR amplified TCR beta CDR3 across 54 Vbeta, 13 Jbeta. MiXCR, run by TCRdb on the immunoSEQ multiplex PCR reads, gives a single entry per CDR3 protein. The sample carries 160,000 or so distinct CDR3 sequences, 90% to 95% recorded once. This sample stems from a study of CD8 T cells in Susac syndrome. The specimen was CD4+ T cells from PBMCs. The receptor comes from a human donor with Susac syndrome. The rearrangement links TRBV12-3 or TRBV12-4 to TRBJ1-4, with 7 positions matching TRBD1. In nucleotides, the CDR3 is TGTGCCAGCAGTTCCTGGGACAGCTCTAATGAAAAACTGTTTTTT. This sequence encodes CASSSWDSSNEKLFF.